This T cell receptor beta chain was identified during a study of blood T cell repertoires in COVID-19. In the study overall: The United States, Italy and Spain provided the acute and convalescent COVID-19 samples. The analysed material was cDNA or gDNA that came from T cells, B-cell-depleted T cells, or PBMCs.

Germline CDR1 reads SNHLY; CDR2 reads FYNNEI. V was clipped by 7 bases and J by 5 bases; unmatched bases: 6. This CDR3 comprises 14 residues. Per the study methods: Amplification of reference gene primers provided the estimated nucleated cell counts. Profiling relied on immunoSEQ multiplex PCR, and the TCRdb table lists in-frame clones only, not all of them. D and trimming were read from the DNA, whereas the V and J calls and clone size are those reported in that table. The repertoire holds 250,000 to 300,000 clones, about 86% seen once, with almost 2% in the top ten. Material: peripheral blood. The genes are TRBV2 and TRBJ2-5, with 11 bases matching TRBD1. The receptor was isolated from a man aged 25-40 years with active or convalescent COVID-19. The CDR3 coding sequence is TGTGCCAGCATAGGGACAGGGGGATCGGAGACCCAGTACTTC. Encoded protein: CASIGTGGSETQYF.